A selection of T cell receptor beta chains follows, all from one sample in a study of CD8 T cells in Susac syndrome. TCRdb reanalysed the immunoSEQ multiplex PCR reads using MiXCR and keeps one entry per CDR3 protein. Of hundreds of thousands of distinct CDR3 sequences listed, 90% to 95% are singletons. The specimen sequenced was CD4+ T cells from PBMCs. These receptors were obtained from a human donor with multiple sclerosis. Both conserved end residues are part of each CDR3. Fields, in order: CDR3 DNA, CDR3 protein, J gene, clone size, D gene, V gene. D genes are given only for firm matches. Not all rows give a size; the values are once, few, many and, for expanded clones, a class.

DNA: TGTGCCAGCAGCTACTTCGGCCCTCCTGGGAATGAAGCTTTCTTT
CDR3: CASSYFGPPGNEAFF
J: TRBJ1-1
size: -
D: -
V: TRBV3-1

DNA: TGCGCCAGCAGCTTGGGAAGGGGTTCCGGTGAAGCTTTCTTT
CDR3: CASSLGRGSGEAFF
J: TRBJ1-1
size: -
D: -
V: TRBV5-1

DNA: TGTGCCAGCAGCTTAGCGGCTAGCGGGAGGGGAGAGACCCAGTACTTC
CDR3: CASSLAASGRGETQYF
J: TRBJ2-5
size: -
D: TRBD2
V: TRBV7-9

DNA: TGCGCCAGCAGCCGCGACAGATCCGTCACTGAAGCTTTCTTT
CDR3: CASSRDRSVTEAFF
J: TRBJ1-1
size: -
D: -
V: TRBV5-1

DNA: TGTGCCAGCAGCTCCATTTACCCCAGGGCCCTCCGAACCTACGAGCAGTACTTC
CDR3: CASSSIYPRALRTYEQYF
J: TRBJ2-7
size: -
D: -
V: TRBV28

DNA: TGTGCCAGCAGTTACTCGAACCTGAATCAGCCCCAGCATTTT
CDR3: CASSYSNLNQPQHF
J: TRBJ1-5
size: -
D: -
V: TRBV6-6

DNA: TGTGCCAGCAGCTTAGCGAGGTCCCAAGAGACCCAGTACTTC
CDR3: CASSLARSQETQYF
J: TRBJ2-5
size: -
D: -
V: TRBV7-2

DNA: TGTGCCAGCAGCGTAGCTAGTACCTATGGCTACACCTTC
CDR3: CASSVASTYGYTF
J: TRBJ1-2
size: -
D: -
V: TRBV9

DNA: TGTGCCAGCAGCTTACTGAACCGCGACTACGAGCAGTACTTC
CDR3: CASSLLNRDYEQYF
J: TRBJ2-7
size: -
D: -
V: TRBV5-6

DNA: TGTGCCAGCAGCTTAGCTCGTCCGGGACTAGGTGCGCAGTTCTTC
CDR3: CASSLARPGLGAQFF
J: TRBJ2-1
size: once
D: TRBD2
V: TRBV11-3

DNA: TGCAGTGCGCCCTTCGGTAGAAGCTCCTACGAGCAGTACTTC
CDR3: CSAPFGRSSYEQYF
J: TRBJ2-7
size: -
D: -
V: TRBV20-1

DNA: TGTGCCAGCAGCTCCCCGACTAGCCTCAATGAGCAGTTCTTC
CDR3: CASSSPTSLNEQFF
J: TRBJ2-1
size: -
D: TRBD2
V: TRBV5-4

DNA: TGTGCCAGCAGCTTAGAGGCAGCTACAGATACGCAGTATTTT
CDR3: CASSLEAATDTQYF
J: TRBJ2-3
size: -
D: -
V: TRBV7-2

DNA: TGTGCCACAGGACAGAATTCACCCCTCCACTTT
CDR3: CATGQNSPLHF
J: TRBJ1-6
size: -
D: -
V: TRBV11-2

DNA: TGTGCCACCAGCAGAGAATCGCAGGGAGAGACCCAGTACTTC
CDR3: CATSRESQGETQYF
J: TRBJ2-5
size: -
D: -
V: TRBV15

DNA: TGCGCCAGCAGCTTGGTCGGGGACAGGGGACCTTTCTTT
CDR3: CASSLVGDRGPFF
J: TRBJ1-1
size: -
D: TRBD1
V: TRBV5-1

DNA: TGCGCCAGCAGCCAGGGACAGGGAGGACCAGATACGCAGTATTTT
CDR3: CASSQGQGGPDTQYF
J: TRBJ2-3
size: -
D: TRBD1
V: TRBV5-1

DNA: TGTGCCAGCAGTGAGGGCAGGAGGGGACGCACAGATACGCAGTATTTT
CDR3: CASSEGRRGRTDTQYF
J: TRBJ2-3
size: -
D: -
V: TRBV25-1

DNA: TGCAGCGTTGCGCAACAGGGCTTTGAGCAGTACTTC
CDR3: CSVAQQGFEQYF
J: TRBJ2-7
size: -
D: -
V: TRBV29-1

DNA: TGTGCCACCCGCCGCGGCGCCTACAATGAGCAGTTCTTC
CDR3: CATRRGAYNEQFF
J: TRBJ2-1
size: -
D: -
V: TRBV15

DNA: TGTGCCACCAGTGGAGGGACCCGGTATCAGCCCCAGCATTTT
CDR3: CATSGGTRYQPQHF
J: TRBJ1-5
size: -
D: -
V: TRBV24-1

DNA: TGTGCCAGCAGCCTAGCCCTAGCGGGAGGTGGTAATGAGCAGTTCTTC
CDR3: CASSLALAGGGNEQFF
J: TRBJ2-1
size: -
D: TRBD2
V: TRBV3-1

DNA: TGTGCCAGCAGCGCCGCCTCAATCTCTGGGGCCAACGTCCTGACTTTC
CDR3: CASSAASISGANVLTF
J: TRBJ2-6
size: -
D: -
V: TRBV7-9

DNA: TGTGCCAGCAGCTTAGATAGAACAGGGGGGGACAAATACAATGAGCAGTTCTTC
CDR3: CASSLDRTGGDKYNEQFF
J: TRBJ2-1
size: -
D: -
V: TRBV11-2

DNA: TGCAGCGTTCGGACAGACCGGGGGGAGACCCAGTACTTC
CDR3: CSVRTDRGETQYF
J: TRBJ2-5
size: -
D: -
V: TRBV29-1

DNA: TGTGCCAGCAGTTTCAGACACGGGAACACTGAAGCTTTCTTT
CDR3: CASSFRHGNTEAFF
J: TRBJ1-1
size: -
D: -
V: TRBV12-3/TRBV12-4

DNA: TGCAGTGCTAGAGGGCGTCCCGACTCTGGGGCCAACGTCCTGACTTTC
CDR3: CSARGRPDSGANVLTF
J: TRBJ2-6
size: -
D: -
V: TRBV20-1

DNA: TGTGCCAGCAGTTTAGTTTCAAGGCAGACCATATATTTT
CDR3: CASSLVSRQTIYF
J: TRBJ1-3
size: -
D: -
V: TRBV12-3/TRBV12-4

DNA: TGTGCCAGCAGCCGACCCCGAGCCAAAAACATTCAGTACTTC
CDR3: CASSRPRAKNIQYF
J: TRBJ2-4
size: -
D: -
V: TRBV12-3/TRBV12-4

DNA: TGTGCCAGCTCACCCGGGACACTTTCCTACGAGCAGTACTTC
CDR3: CASSPGTLSYEQYF
J: TRBJ2-7
size: -
D: -
V: TRBV18

DNA: TGTGCCTCACTAGGGGACAGGGCTGGGCAGCCCCAGCATTTT
CDR3: CASLGDRAGQPQHF
J: TRBJ1-5
size: -
D: TRBD1
V: TRBV19